Included here is one TCR beta chain sequence, with context. This record comes from a study of control samples from healthy donors and cancer patients. Some clones are missing from TCRdb's copy, which holds only in-frame ones; the method was immunoSEQ multiplex PCR. The data show approximately 130,000 clones, around 87% seen once. The CDR3 totals 18 residues. V gave up 0 bases and J gave up 6 bases; unmatched junction bases: 10. CDR1 MNHEY and CDR2 SMNVEV come from the germline V gene (reference sequence). V usage is TRBV27 and J usage is TRBJ2-3; 12 nucleotides agree with TRBD2. Sample: blood. The TCR originated in a man aged 55 to 69 in good health. The CDR3 sequence is CASSLSGLAGGPGDTQYF. The CDR3 DNA follows: TGTGCCAGCAGTTTATCGGGGCTAGCGGGGGGGCCAGGGGATACGCAGTATTTT.